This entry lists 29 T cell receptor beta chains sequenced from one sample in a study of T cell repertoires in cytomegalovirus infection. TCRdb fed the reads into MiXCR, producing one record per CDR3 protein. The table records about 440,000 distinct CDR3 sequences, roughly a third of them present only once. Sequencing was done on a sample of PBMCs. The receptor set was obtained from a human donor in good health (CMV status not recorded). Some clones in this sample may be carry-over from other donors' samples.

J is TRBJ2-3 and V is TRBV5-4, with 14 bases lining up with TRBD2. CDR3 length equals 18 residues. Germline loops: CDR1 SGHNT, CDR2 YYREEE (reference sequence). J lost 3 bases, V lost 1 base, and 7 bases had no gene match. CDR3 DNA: TGTGCCAGCAGCTTGAATATAGGGACTAGCGGGGGTACAGATACGCAGTATTTT. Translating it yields CASSLNIGTSGGTDTQYF.

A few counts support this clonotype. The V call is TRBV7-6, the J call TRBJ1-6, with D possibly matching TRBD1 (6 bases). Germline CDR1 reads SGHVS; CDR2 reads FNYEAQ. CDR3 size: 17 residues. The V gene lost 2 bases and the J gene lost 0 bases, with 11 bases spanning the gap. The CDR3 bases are TGTGCCAGCAGCTTAAAGGGGGAACGCTCCTATAATTCACCCCTCCACTTT. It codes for CASSLKGERSYNSPLHF.

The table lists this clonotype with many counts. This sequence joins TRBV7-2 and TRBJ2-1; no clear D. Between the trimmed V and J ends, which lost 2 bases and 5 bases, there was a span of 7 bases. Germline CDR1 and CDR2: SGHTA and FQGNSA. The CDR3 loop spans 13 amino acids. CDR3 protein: CASSLLRDNEQFF. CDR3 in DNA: TGTGCCAGCAGCTTACTTAGGGACAATGAGCAGTTCTTC. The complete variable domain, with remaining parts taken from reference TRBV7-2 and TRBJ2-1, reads GAGVSQSPSNKVTEKGKDVELRCDPISGHTALYWYRQSLGQGLEFLIYFQGNSAPDKSGLPSDRFSAERTGGSVSTLTIQRTQQEDSAVYLCASSLLRDNEQFFGPGTRLTVL.

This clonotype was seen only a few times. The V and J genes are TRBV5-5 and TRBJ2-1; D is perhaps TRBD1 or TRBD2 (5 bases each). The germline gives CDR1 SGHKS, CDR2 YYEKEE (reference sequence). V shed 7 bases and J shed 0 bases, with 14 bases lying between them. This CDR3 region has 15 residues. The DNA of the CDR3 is TGTGCCAGCCAACCGGGGCCCAGCTCCTACAATGAGCAGTTCTTC. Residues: CASQPGPSSYNEQFF.

The CDR3 reads CASSFPGSRNEKLFF. As DNA, the CDR3 is TGTGCCAGCAGTTTTCCGGGGAGCCGGAATGAAAAACTGTTTTTT. The rearrangement uses TRBV12-3 or TRBV12-4 and TRBJ1-4; D unclear. V shed 3 bases and J shed 5 bases, with 13 bases lying between them. This CDR3 has 15 amino acids.

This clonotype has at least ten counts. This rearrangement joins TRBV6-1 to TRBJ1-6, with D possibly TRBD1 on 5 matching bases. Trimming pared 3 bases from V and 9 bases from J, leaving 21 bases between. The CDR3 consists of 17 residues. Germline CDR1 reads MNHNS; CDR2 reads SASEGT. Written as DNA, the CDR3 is TGTGCCAGCAGTGACTTCCCGGGACTCAGTAGTACTTCACCCCTCCACTTT. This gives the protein CASSDFPGLSSTSPLHF.

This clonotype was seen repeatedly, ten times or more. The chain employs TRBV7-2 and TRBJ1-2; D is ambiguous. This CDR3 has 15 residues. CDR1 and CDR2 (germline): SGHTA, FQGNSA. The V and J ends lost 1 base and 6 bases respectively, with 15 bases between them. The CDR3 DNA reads TGTGCCAGCAGCTTAGACCCCTCGCAGATCGATGGCTACACCTTC. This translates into CASSLDPSQIDGYTF.

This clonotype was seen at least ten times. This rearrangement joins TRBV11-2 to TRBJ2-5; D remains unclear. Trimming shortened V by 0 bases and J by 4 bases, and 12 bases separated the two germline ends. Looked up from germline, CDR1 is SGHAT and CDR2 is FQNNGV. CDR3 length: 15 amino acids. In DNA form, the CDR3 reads TGTGCCAGCAGCTTAGATAACAGCCCGGTAGAGACCCAGTACTTC. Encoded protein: CASSLDNSPVETQYF.

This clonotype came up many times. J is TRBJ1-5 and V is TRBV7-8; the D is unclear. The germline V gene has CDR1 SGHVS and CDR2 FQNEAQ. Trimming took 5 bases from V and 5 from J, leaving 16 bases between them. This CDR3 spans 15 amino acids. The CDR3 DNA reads TGTGCCAGCAGCCCCCTCGGTGGCAGCGATCAGCCCCAGCATTTT. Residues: CASSPLGGSDQPQHF.

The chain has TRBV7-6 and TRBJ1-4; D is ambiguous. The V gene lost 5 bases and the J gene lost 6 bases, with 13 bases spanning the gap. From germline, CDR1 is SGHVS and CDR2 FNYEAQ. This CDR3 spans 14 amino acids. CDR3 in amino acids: CASSRIGSDEKLFF. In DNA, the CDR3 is TGTGCCAGCAGCCGAATAGGGTCCGATGAAAAACTGTTTTTT.

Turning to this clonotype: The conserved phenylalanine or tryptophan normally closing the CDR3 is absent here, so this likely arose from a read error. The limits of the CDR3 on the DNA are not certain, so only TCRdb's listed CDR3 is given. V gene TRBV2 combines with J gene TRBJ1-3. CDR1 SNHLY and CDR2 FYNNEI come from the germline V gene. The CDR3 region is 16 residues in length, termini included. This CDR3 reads CASSQVHGGSGNTISC.

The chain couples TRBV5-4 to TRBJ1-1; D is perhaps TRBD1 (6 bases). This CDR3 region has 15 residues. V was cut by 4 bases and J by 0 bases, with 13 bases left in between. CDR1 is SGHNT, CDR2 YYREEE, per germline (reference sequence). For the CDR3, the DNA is TGTGCCAGCAGCGAGGGGGGGACGTTGAACACTGAAGCTTTCTTT. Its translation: CASSEGGTLNTEAFF.

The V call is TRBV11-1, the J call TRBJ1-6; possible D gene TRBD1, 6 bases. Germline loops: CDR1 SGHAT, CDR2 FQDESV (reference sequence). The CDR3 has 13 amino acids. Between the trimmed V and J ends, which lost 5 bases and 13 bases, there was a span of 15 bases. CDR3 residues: CASSRDNYNPLHF. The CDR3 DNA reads TGTGCCAGCAGCCGGGACAATTATAATCCCCTCCACTTT. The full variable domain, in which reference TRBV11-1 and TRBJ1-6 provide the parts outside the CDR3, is EAEVAQSPRYKITEKSQAVAFWCDPISGHATLYWYRQILGQGPELLVQFQDESVVDDSQLPKDRFSAERLKGVDSTLKIQPAELGDSAMYLCASSRDNYNPLHFGNGTRLTVT.

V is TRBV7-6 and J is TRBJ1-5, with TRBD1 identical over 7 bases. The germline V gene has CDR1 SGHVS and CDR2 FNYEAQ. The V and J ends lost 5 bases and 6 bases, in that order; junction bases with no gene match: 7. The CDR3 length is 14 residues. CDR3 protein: CASSPQGLGQPQHF. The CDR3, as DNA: TGTGCCAGCAGCCCACAGGGGCTCGGTCAGCCCCAGCATTTT. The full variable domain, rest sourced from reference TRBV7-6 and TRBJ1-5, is GAGVSQSPRYKVTKRGQDVALRCDPISGHVSLYWYRQALGQGPEFLTYFNYEAQQDKSGLPNDRFSAERPEGSISTLTIQRTEQRDSAMYRCASSPQGLGQPQHFGDGTRLSIL.

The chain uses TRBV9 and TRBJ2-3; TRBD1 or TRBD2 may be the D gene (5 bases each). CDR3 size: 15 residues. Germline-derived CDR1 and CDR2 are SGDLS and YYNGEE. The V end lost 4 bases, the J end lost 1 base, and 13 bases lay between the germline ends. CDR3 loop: CASSPRGAGTDTQYF. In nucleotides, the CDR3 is TGTGCCAGCAGCCCGAGAGGGGCTGGCACAGATACGCAGTATTTT.

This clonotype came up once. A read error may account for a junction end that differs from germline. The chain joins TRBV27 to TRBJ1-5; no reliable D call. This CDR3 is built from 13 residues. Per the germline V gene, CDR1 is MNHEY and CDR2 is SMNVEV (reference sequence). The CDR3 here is CARSSQPDQPQHF. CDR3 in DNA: TGTGCCCGCAGTTCACAGCCTGATCAGCCCCAGCATTTT.

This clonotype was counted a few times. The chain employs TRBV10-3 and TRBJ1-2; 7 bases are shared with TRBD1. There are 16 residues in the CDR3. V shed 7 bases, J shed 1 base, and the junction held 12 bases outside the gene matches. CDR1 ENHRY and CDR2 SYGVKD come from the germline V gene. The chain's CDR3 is CAINTDRSSVNYGYTF. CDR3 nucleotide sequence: TGTGCCATCAATACGGACAGGAGTTCCGTTAACTATGGCTACACCTTC.

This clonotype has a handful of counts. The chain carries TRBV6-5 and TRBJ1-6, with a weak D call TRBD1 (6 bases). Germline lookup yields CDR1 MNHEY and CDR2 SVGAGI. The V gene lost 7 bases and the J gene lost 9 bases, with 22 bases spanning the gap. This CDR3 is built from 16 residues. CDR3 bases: TGTGCCAGCACCGCGCCGGGGGCGGGTCGGGGTTCACCCCTCCACTTT. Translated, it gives CASTAPGAGRGSPLHF.

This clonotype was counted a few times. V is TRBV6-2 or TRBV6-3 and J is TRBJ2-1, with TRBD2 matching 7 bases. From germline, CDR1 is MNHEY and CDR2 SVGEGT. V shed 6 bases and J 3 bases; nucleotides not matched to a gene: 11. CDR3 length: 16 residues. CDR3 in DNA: TGTGCCAGCAGATCCACCCCGGGACTACACTACAATGAGCAGTTCTTC. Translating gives CASRSTPGLHYNEQFF.

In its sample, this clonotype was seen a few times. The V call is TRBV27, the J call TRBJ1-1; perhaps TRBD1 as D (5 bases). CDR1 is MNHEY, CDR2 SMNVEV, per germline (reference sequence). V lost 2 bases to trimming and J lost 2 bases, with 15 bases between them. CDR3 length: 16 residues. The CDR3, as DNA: TGTGCCAGCAGTTTAGGGTTAGGGGACCCCAACACTGAAGCTTTCTTT. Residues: CASSLGLGDPNTEAFF.

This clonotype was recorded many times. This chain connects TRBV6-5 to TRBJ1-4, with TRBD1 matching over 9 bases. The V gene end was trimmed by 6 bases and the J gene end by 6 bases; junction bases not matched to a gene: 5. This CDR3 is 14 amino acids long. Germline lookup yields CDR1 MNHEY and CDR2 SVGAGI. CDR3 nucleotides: TGTGCCAGCAGAAGAACAGGGGGCGATGAAAAACTGTTTTTT. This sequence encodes CASRRTGGDEKLFF.

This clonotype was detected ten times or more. For the CDR3, the DNA is TGTGCCAGCAGCCCCCGTAGTTCGAGCTCTGGGGCCAACGTCCTGACTTTC. Translated: CASSPRSSSSGANVLTF. The chain has TRBV7-8 and TRBJ2-6; D is ambiguous. Trimming cost V 5 bases and J 0 bases, with 14 bases left between them. The CDR3 has 17 residues. Germline V gene lookup returns CDR1 SGHVS and CDR2 FQNEAQ.

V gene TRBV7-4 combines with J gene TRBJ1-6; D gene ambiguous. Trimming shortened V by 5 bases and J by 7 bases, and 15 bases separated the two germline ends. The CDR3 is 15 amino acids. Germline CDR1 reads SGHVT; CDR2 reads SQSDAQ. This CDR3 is CASSETRTGNSPLHF. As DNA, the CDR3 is TGTGCCAGCAGCGAAACCCGGACGGGAAATTCACCCCTCCACTTT.

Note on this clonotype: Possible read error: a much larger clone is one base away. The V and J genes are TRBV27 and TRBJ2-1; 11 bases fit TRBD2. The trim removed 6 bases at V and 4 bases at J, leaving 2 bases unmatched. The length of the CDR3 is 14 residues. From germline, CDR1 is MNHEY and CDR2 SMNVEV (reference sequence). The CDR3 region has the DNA TGTGCCAGCAGAGGGACTAGCGGTTACAATGAGCAGTTCTTC. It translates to CASRGTSGYNEQFF.

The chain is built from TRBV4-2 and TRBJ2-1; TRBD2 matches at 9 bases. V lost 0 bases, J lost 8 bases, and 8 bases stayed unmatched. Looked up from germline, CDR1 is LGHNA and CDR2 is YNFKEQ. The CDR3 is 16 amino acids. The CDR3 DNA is TGTGCCAGCAGCCAAGATGGGGGCGGGGGGGGCGATGAGCAGTTCTTC. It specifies CASSQDGGGGGDEQFF.

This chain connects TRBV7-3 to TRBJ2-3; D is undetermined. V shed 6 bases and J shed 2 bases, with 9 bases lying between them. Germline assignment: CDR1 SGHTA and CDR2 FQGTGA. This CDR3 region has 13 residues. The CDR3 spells CASRKGNTDTQYF. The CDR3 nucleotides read TGTGCCAGCAGGAAGGGCAACACAGATACGCAGTATTTT.

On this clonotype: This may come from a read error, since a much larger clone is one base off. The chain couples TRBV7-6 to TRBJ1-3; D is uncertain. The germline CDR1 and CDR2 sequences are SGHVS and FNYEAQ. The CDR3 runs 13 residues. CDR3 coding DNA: TGTGCCAGCAGCTTCAGTGCCGGAAACACCCTATATTTT. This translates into CASSFSAGNTLYF.

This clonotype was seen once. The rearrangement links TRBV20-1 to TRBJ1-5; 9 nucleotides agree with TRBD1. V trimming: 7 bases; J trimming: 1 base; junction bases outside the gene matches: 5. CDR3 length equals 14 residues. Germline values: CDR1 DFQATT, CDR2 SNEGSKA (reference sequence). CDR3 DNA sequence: TGCAGTGGTCAGACAGGGGGGAGCAATCAGCCCCAGCATTTT. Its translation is CSGQTGGSNQPQHF.

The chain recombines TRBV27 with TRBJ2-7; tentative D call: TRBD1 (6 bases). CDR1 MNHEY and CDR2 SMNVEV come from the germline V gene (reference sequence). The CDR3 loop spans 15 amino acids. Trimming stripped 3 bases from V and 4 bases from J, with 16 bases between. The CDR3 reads CASSFSSGTHYEQYF. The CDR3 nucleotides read TGTGCCAGCAGTTTTTCGTCCGGGACACATTACGAGCAGTACTTC.